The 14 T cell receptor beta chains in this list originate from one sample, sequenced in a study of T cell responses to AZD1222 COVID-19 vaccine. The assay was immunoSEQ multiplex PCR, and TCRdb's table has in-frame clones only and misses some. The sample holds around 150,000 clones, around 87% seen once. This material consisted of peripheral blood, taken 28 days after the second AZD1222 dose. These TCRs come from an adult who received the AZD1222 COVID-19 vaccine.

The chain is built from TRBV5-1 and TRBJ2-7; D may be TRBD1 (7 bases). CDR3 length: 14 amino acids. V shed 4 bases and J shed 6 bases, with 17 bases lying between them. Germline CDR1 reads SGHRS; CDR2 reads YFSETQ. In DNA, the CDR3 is TGCGCCAGCAGCCGAGACCAGGGGGGTGTCGAGCAGTACTTC. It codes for CASSRDQGGVEQYF.

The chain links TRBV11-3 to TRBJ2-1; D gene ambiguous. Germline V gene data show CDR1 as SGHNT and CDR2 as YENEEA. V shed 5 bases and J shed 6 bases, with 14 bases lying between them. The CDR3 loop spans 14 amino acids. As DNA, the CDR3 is TGTGCCAGCAGCCAACGCGGAGCAGGCAATGAGCAGTTCTTC. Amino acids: CASSQRGAGNEQFF.

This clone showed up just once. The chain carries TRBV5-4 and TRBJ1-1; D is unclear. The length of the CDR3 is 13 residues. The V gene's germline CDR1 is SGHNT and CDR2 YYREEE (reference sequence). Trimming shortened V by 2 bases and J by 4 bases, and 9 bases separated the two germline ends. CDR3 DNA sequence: TGTGCCAGCAGCTTTGGCGGTGGCACTGAAGCTTTCTTT. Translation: CASSFGGGTEAFF.

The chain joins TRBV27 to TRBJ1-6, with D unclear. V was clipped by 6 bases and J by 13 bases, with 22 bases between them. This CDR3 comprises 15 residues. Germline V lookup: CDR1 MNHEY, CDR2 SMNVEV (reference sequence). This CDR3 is CASSKGVSLLGPLHF. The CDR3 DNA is TGTGCCAGCAGCAAGGGAGTATCCCTCCTGGGGCCCCTCCACTTT.

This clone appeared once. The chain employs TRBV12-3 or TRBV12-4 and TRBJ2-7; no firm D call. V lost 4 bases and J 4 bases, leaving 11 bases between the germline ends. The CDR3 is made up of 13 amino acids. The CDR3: CASSSAHQYEQYF. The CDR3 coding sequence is TGTGCCAGCAGTTCGGCTCACCAATACGAGCAGTACTTC.

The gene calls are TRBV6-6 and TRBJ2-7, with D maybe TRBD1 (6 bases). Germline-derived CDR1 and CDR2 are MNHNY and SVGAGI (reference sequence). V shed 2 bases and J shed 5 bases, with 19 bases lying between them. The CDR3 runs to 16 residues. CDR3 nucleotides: TGTGCCAGCAGTTACCCCGGGACACTGGGGGTCCACGAGCAGTACTTC. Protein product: CASSYPGTLGVHEQYF.

The CDR3 reads CASSTLALIASGYTF. The CDR3 nucleotides are TGTGCCAGTAGTACCCTCGCCTTAATTGCGTCGGGCTACACCTTC. V is TRBV19 and J is TRBJ1-2; the D is unclear. CDR1 and CDR2 from the germline V gene are LNHDA and SQIVND (reference sequence). Trimming removed 4 bases at V and 8 bases at J, with 20 bases between. The CDR3 extends over 15 amino acids.

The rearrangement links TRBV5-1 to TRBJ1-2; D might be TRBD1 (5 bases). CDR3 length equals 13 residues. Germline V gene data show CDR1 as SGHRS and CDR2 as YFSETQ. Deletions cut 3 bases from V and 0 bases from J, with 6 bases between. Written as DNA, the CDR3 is TGCGCCAGCAGCTCGACAGCTAACTATGGCTACACCTTC. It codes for CASSSTANYGYTF.

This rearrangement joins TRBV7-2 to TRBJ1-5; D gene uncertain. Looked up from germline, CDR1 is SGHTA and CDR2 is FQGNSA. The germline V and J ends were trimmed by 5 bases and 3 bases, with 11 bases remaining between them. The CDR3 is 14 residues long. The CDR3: CASSTQATNQPQHF. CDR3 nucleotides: TGTGCCAGCAGCACGCAAGCAACCAATCAGCCCCAGCATTTT.

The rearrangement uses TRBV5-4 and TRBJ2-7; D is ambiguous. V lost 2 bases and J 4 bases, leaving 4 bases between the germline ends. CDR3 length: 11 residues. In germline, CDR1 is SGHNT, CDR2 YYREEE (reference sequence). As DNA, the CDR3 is TGTGCCAGCAGCTTTGGGTACGAGCAGTACTTC. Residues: CASSFGYEQYF.

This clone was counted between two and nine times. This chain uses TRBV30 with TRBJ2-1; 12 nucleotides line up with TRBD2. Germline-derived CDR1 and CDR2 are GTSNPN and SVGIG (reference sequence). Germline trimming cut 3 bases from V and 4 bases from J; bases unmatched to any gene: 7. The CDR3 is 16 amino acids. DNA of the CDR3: TGTGCCTGGAGCCTCAGACTAGCGGGGGATTACAATGAGCAGTTCTTC. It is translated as CAWSLRLAGDYNEQFF.

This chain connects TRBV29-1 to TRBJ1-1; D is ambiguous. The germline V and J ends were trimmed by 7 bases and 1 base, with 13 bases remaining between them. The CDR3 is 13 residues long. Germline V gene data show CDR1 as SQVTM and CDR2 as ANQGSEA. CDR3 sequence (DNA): TGCAGCGCGGGAGTTTTAAGGAACACTGAAGCTTTCTTT. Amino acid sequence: CSAGVLRNTEAFF.

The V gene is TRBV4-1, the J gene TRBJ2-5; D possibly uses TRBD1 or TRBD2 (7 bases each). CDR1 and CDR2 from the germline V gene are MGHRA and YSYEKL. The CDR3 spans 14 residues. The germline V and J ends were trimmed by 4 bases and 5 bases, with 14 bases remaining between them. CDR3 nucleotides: TGCGCCAGCAGCCGGGACAGCGGGGCCGAGACCCAGTACTTC. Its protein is CASSRDSGAETQYF.

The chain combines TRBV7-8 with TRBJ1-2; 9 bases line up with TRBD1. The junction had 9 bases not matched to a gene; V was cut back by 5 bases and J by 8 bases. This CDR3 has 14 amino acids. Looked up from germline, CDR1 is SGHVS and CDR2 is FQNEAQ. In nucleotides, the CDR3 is TGTGCCAGCAGCCGGACAGGGGTTCCTTACGGCTACACCTTC. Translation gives CASSRTGVPYGYTF.